The present entry profiles one T cell receptor (beta chain) with its context. V shed 0 bases and J 3 bases; nucleotides not matched to a gene: 4. This CDR3 comprises 15 residues. The germline CDR1 and CDR2 sequences are MNHEY and SVGEGT. This specimen comes from a study of blood T cell repertoires in COVID-19. Study in general: Some COVID-19 samples were acute and others convalescent; all came from the United States, Italy and Spain. T cells, B-cell-depleted T cells, or PBMCs supplied cDNA or gDNA.

Authors' data handling: Estimation of nucleated cell counts relied on the amplification of reference gene primers. Here immunoSEQ multiplex PCR was the method, and the copy in TCRdb shows in-frame clones only, minus some. V and J calls and clone size are copied from that table; D and trimming were computed from the DNA. The sample records about 140,000 clones, roughly 88% being singletons. The TCR originated in a woman aged 60 to 75 with acute or convalescent COVID-19. The V call is TRBV6-2 or TRBV6-3, the J call TRBJ1-1; 7 nucleotides agree with TRBD1. The sequenced sample consisted of peripheral blood. CDR3 region: CASSYSGGADTEAFF. The CDR3 DNA sequence: TGTGCCAGCAGTTACTCAGGGGGCGCGGACACTGAAGCTTTCTTT.